This is a list of T cell receptor beta chains from one sample in a study of blood T cell repertoires in COVID-19. The data were produced by immunoSEQ multiplex PCR, yet TCRdb's version contains in-frame clones alone and is incomplete. The sample consists of approximately 50,000 clones, approximately 91% of them appearing once. The specimen was peripheral blood. The receptors come from a man between 50 and 59 years old with active COVID-19. CDR3s include the opening cysteine and the closing phenylalanine or tryptophan. D genes are given only for firm matches. Size tells how often a clone was seen (once, few, many) or the class of an expanded clone, and some rows leave it out.

j_call d_call clone_size v_call cdr3_aa cdr3_nt
TRBJ2-1 NA NA TRBV29-1 CSVCRVGSATFNYNEQFF TGCAGCGTTTGCCGGGTGGGTAGCGCCACTTTCAACTACAATGAGCAGTTCTTC
TRBJ2-2 NA once TRBV14 CASSPGERATGELFF TGTGCCAGCAGCCCGGGAGAGCGGGCCACCGGGGAGCTGTTTTTT
TRBJ2-7 NA NA TRBV30 CAWSPSRSYEQYF TGTGCCTGGAGCCCTTCAAGGAGCTACGAGCAGTACTTC
TRBJ2-5 NA NA TRBV6-5 CASSPGVAQETQYF TGTGCCAGCAGTCCCGGAGTCGCCCAAGAGACCCAGTACTTC
TRBJ1-5 NA NA TRBV18 CASSEDAQGPQHF TGTGCCAGCTCAGAGGACGCCCAGGGGCCCCAGCATTTT
TRBJ2-7 NA NA TRBV11-2 CASSLVDYGFDQGRGEQYF TGTGCCAGCAGCTTAGTTGATTATGGGTTTGATCAGGGTAGGGGGGAGCAGTACTTC
TRBJ2-5 TRBD2 NA TRBV19 CASSKTSGSFETQYF TGTGCCAGTAGTAAGACTAGCGGGAGTTTTGAGACCCAGTACTTC
TRBJ2-2 NA NA TRBV7-2 CASSQTGRTGELFF TGTGCCAGCTCACAAACAGGACGGACCGGGGAGCTGTTTTTT
TRBJ2-6 TRBD1 NA TRBV4-2 CASSQGDRPSGANVLTF TGTGCCAGCAGCCAAGGGGACAGACCTTCTGGGGCCAACGTCCTGACTTTC
TRBJ2-7 NA NA TRBV7-2 CASKERVSSYEQYF TGTGCCAGCAAGGAGCGGGTTTCCTCCTACGAGCAGTACTTC
TRBJ2-7 NA once TRBV3-1/TRBV3-2 CASSHYSLSYEQYF TGTGCCAGCAGCCATTACAGCTTATCCTACGAGCAGTACTTC
TRBJ2-7 TRBD1 NA TRBV2 CASRAGQGREQYF TGTGCCAGCAGGGCCGGACAGGGGCGAGAGCAGTACTTC
TRBJ2-3 NA NA TRBV6-1 CASSERGGAQNTQYF TGTGCCAGCAGTGAGAGGGGGGGAGCTCAAAATACGCAGTATTTT
TRBJ1-2 NA NA TRBV13 CASSLVLTGTSNYGYTF TGTGCCAGCAGCTTAGTCCTTACAGGGACATCGAACTATGGCTACACCTTC
TRBJ1-6 NA once TRBV6-5 CASILRVDSPLHF TGTGCCAGCATTCTCAGGGTTGATTCACCCCTCCACTTT
TRBJ1-1 TRBD1 NA TRBV5-6 CASSPRGQGVTEAFF TGTGCCAGCAGCCCTCGGGGACAGGGGGTCACTGAAGCTTTCTTT
TRBJ2-7 NA few TRBV28 CASSLSTRVTYEQYF TGTGCCAGCAGTTTAAGCACCAGGGTCACCTACGAGCAGTACTTC
TRBJ2-5 TRBD1 NA TRBV24-1 CATSDSGTGEETQYF TGTGCCACCAGTGACTCCGGGACAGGGGAAGAGACCCAGTACTTC
TRBJ1-2 TRBD1 NA TRBV28 CASSMTGPASLGYGYTF TGTGCCAGCAGTATGACAGGGCCAGCAAGTCTCGGCTATGGCTACACCTTC
TRBJ1-1 NA NA TRBV30 CAWSVRGNTEAFF TGTGCCTGGAGTGTACGGGGGAACACTGAAGCTTTCTTT
TRBJ1-6 TRBD1 NA TRBV9 CASSVDRGGSPLHF TGTGCCAGCAGCGTCGACAGGGGCGGCTCACCCCTCCACTTT
TRBJ1-6 NA NA TRBV30 CAWSPLRGYNSPLHF TGTGCCTGGAGTCCCCTCAGGGGCTATAATTCACCCCTCCACTTT
TRBJ2-1 NA NA TRBV2 CAGARDFINEQFF TGTGCCGGAGCTCGGGACTTCATCAATGAGCAGTTCTTC
TRBJ2-7 TRBD1 once TRBV28 CASSSPGQGAYEQYF TGTGCCAGCAGTTCTCCTGGACAGGGGGCCTACGAGCAGTACTTC
TRBJ1-1 TRBD1 NA TRBV6-2/TRBV6-3 CASSPPKNRGTEAFF TGTGCCAGCAGCCCACCTAAAAACAGGGGCACTGAAGCTTTCTTT
TRBJ1-1 NA NA TRBV5-6 CASSLFRGNTEAFF TGTGCCAGCAGCTTGTTTAGGGGGAACACTGAAGCTTTCTTT
TRBJ2-3 TRBD2 NA TRBV27 CASSLGTSATDTQYF TGTGCCAGCAGTTTAGGGACTAGCGCGACAGATACGCAGTATTTT
TRBJ1-2 TRBD1 NA TRBV3-1/TRBV3-2 CASSPRQGSYGYTF TGTGCCAGCAGCCCCCGACAGGGAAGCTATGGCTACACCTTC
TRBJ1-6 NA NA TRBV18 CASSESSYNSPLHF TGTGCCAGCTCTGAGAGCTCCTATAATTCACCCCTCCACTTT
TRBJ2-7 TRBD1 NA TRBV23-1 CASSQSGTAYEQYF TGCGCCAGCAGTCAATCGGGGACAGCCTACGAGCAGTACTTC
TRBJ2-1 TRBD2 NA TRBV4-2 CASSQTGAGGYNEQFF TGTGCCAGCAGCCAGACCGGTGCGGGGGGGTACAATGAGCAGTTCTTC
TRBJ1-1 TRBD1 NA TRBV5-5 CASTLTGGASGNTEAFF TGTGCCAGCACCCTGACAGGGGGCGCCTCAGGGAACACTGAAGCTTTCTTT
TRBJ2-2 NA NA TRBV5-7 CASKEATGELFF TGTGCCAGCAAGGAGGCCACCGGGGAGCTGTTTTTT
TRBJ1-6 NA NA TRBV6-5 CASSYQGNSPLHF TGTGCCAGCAGTTACCAGGGTAATTCACCCCTCCACTTT
TRBJ1-6 NA NA TRBV11-2 CASRRSQGLFYNSPLHF TGTGCCAGCAGACGCTCTCAGGGATTGTTCTATAATTCACCCCTCCACTTT
TRBJ1-5 NA few TRBV4-1 CASSQTGYNQPQHF TGCGCCAGCAGCCAAACAGGGTACAATCAGCCCCAGCATTTT
TRBJ2-1 NA NA TRBV15 CATSRDVVVSYNEQFF TGTGCCACCAGCAGAGATGTGGTAGTTTCCTACAATGAGCAGTTCTTC
TRBJ1-2 NA NA TRBV11-2 CASSSEPIIVSFYGYTF TGTGCCAGCAGCTCAGAACCTATCATCGTTTCCTTCTATGGCTACACCTTC
TRBJ2-1 TRBD2 NA TRBV2 CASSRPGTRRRNEQFF TGTGCCAGCAGTCGCCCCGGGACTAGGCGTAGGAATGAGCAGTTCTTC
TRBJ1-2 NA NA TRBV15 CATSTVVRAGLDYTF TGTGCCACCAGCACGGTGGTTCGGGCGGGTCTTGACTACACCTTC
TRBJ1-1 NA NA TRBV19 CASSSLTGTEAFF TGTGCCAGTAGTTCCCTCACGGGCACTGAAGCTTTCTTT
TRBJ1-1 NA NA TRBV20-1 CSGTGGGEAFF TGCAGTGGGACTGGGGGGGGAGAAGCTTTCTTT